This entry lists 10 T cell receptor beta chains sequenced from one sample in a study of Tregs in tolerant kidney transplant recipients. The table came from immunoSEQ multiplex PCR; TCRdb's copy has only in-frame clones and leaves some out. The repertoire holds some 66,000 clones, with more than 90% as singletons. This specimen was CD8+ T cells from blood, taken before the transplant. These receptors came from a human donor who received a combined kidney and bone marrow transplant.

The chain recombines TRBV9 with TRBJ2-3; 7 nucleotides line up with TRBD2. V trimming: 3 bases; J trimming: 4 bases; junction bases outside the gene matches: 11. CDR1 is SGDLS, CDR2 YYNGEE, per germline. The CDR3 loop spans 16 amino acids. As DNA, the CDR3 is TGTGCCAGCAGCGACGGGGCAGCGGGAACTGCAGATACGCAGTATTTT. Protein: CASSDGAAGTADTQYF.

The gene calls are TRBV2 and TRBJ1-1; 7 bases are a match to TRBD1. The CDR3 length is 13 residues. Germline V gene data show CDR1 as SNHLY and CDR2 as FYNNEI. Trimming removed 6 bases from V and 3 bases from J; junction bases left unmatched: 4. CDR3 in amino acids: CASRGRGYTEAFF. CDR3 nucleotides: TGTGCCAGCAGGGGCAGGGGGTACACTGAAGCTTTCTTT.

The chain joins TRBV7-6 to TRBJ2-1; 10 nucleotides agree with TRBD2. The CDR3 has 18 amino acids. V shed 0 bases, J shed 4 bases, and the junction held 9 bases outside the gene matches. Per germline, CDR1 SGHVS and CDR2 FNYEAQ. The CDR3 sequence is CASSLASVGLALYNEQFF. CDR3 DNA sequence: TGTGCCAGCAGCTTAGCGAGTGTGGGACTAGCGCTATACAATGAGCAGTTCTTC. Full variable domain (outside the CDR3, taken from reference TRBV7-6 and TRBJ2-1): GAGVSQSPRYKVTKRGQDVALRCDPISGHVSLYWYRQALGQGPEFLTYFNYEAQQDKSGLPNDRFSAERPEGSISTLTIQRTEQRDSAMYRCASSLASVGLALYNEQFFGPGTRLTVL.

The V call is TRBV19, the J call TRBJ1-5; D remains unclear. Germline values: CDR1 LNHDA, CDR2 SQIVND (reference sequence). This CDR3 spans 15 amino acids. The V end was cut by 1 base, the J end by 3 bases, with 10 bases between. The CDR3: CASSIVPGTNQPQHF. The CDR3 DNA reads TGTGCCAGTAGTATAGTTCCGGGTACCAATCAGCCCCAGCATTTT.

This clone has only one observation. Its ends do not fully match the called genes, so a read error is possible. The rearrangement uses TRBV6-5 and TRBJ1-5; D unclear. The germline V gene encodes CDR1 MNHEY and CDR2 SVGAGI. The CDR3 has 13 residues. CDR3 residues: CVSSPGANQPQHF. The CDR3 nucleotides are TGTGTCAGCAGCCCAGGCGCCAATCAGCCCCAGCATTTT.

The gene calls are TRBV6-5 and TRBJ2-5; 8 bases agree with TRBD1. Trimming removed 0 bases from V and 5 bases from J; junction bases left unmatched: 8. This CDR3 has 16 amino acids. In germline, CDR1 is MNHEY, CDR2 SVGAGI. This CDR3 reads CASSYSGDRSPETQYF. The CDR3 DNA reads as TGTGCCAGCAGTTACTCGGGGGACAGGAGCCCGGAGACCCAGTACTTC.

This rearrangement joins TRBV27 to TRBJ1-1; 7 positions match TRBD1. V was pared by 4 bases and J by 4 bases, with 9 bases of the junction left unmatched. CDR1 is MNHEY and CDR2 is SMNVEV in the germline V gene (reference sequence). This CDR3 region has 15 residues. The CDR3 reads CASSYPGGRGTEAFF. In nucleotides, the CDR3 is TGTGCCAGCAGTTACCCAGGGGGGCGCGGCACTGAAGCTTTCTTT.

V gene TRBV5-6 combines with J gene TRBJ2-5; 7 bases align to TRBD1. The CDR3 is made up of 16 amino acids. Germline V gene sequence: CDR1 SGHDT, CDR2 YYEEEE. The junction had 10 bases not matched to a gene; V was cut back by 0 bases and J by 5 bases. The CDR3 nucleotides read TGTGCCAGCAGCTTGGGTACAGGGGTCGCCGGGGAGACCCAGTACTTC. Its protein product is CASSLGTGVAGETQYF.

The chain is built from TRBV5-4 and TRBJ1-2; 8 positions match TRBD1. CDR3 length: 19 amino acids. V trimming: 5 bases; J trimming: 2 bases; junction bases outside the gene matches: 20. The germline gives CDR1 SGHNT, CDR2 YYREEE (reference sequence). CDR3 amino acids: CASSPGGGGVAWANYGYTF. CDR3 coding DNA: TGTGCCAGCAGTCCAGGGGGCGGTGGGGTGGCCTGGGCGAACTATGGCTACACCTTC.

The gene calls are TRBV18 and TRBJ2-6, with D perhaps TRBD1 (5 bases). The V gene lost 0 bases and the J gene lost 2 bases, with 5 bases spanning the gap. CDR3 length: 15 residues. Per germline, CDR1 KGHSH and CDR2 LQKENI. The CDR3 DNA reads TGTGCCAGCTCACCACCAGGGGCTGGGGCCAACGTCCTGACTTTC. This encodes CASSPPGAGANVLTF.